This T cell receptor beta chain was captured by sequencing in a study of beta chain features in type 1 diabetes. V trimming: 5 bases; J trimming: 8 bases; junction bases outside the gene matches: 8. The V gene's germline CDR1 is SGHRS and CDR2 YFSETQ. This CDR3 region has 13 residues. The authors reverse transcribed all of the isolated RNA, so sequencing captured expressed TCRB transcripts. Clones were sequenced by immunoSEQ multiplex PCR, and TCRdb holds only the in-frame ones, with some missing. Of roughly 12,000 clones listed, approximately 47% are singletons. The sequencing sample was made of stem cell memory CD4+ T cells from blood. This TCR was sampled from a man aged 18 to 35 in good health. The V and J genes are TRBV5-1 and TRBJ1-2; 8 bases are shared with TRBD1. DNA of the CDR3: TGCGCCAGCAGACTGGACAGGGTCGGGGGCTACACCTTC. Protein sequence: CASRLDRVGGYTF.